These 23 T cell receptor beta chains share one sample of origin, sequenced in a study of blood T cell repertoires in COVID-19 (dated by TCRdb to the early 2020s). Library method: the immunoSEQ multiplex PCR assay. As stored in TCRdb, this immuneACCESS dataset retains in-frame rearrangements with V and J assigned. A fraction of the clones does not appear; measured against another copy, unresolved V genes explain less than half of the discrepancy, and the remainder lacks a known reason. The sample table holds 350,000 to 400,000 clones, of which roughly nine tenths were seen once. Over 0.7% of the sample is held by the ten biggest clonotypes. The sequencing sample was made of PBMCs or T cells enriched from blood (not recorded which). These receptors all come from a woman aged 40 to 49 who had been exposed to COVID-19.

The DNA for the CDR3 is TGTGCCAGCAGCACCCGGACAGGGAAGAACACTGAAGCTTTCTTT. It specifies CASSTRTGKNTEAFF. This sequence joins TRBV7-9 and TRBJ1-1, with 8 bases that match TRBD1. This CDR3 is 15 amino acids long. The V and J ends lost 5 bases and 1 base, in that order; junction bases with no gene match: 6. Germline values: CDR1 SEHNR, CDR2 FQNEAQ (reference sequence).

This sequence joins TRBV18 and TRBJ1-1; D remains unclear. This CDR3 region has 15 residues. CDR1 and CDR2 (germline): KGHSH, LQKENI. V was clipped by 0 bases and J by 0 bases, with 8 bases between them. CDR3 in amino acids: CASSPPGPVNTEAFF. CDR3 sequence (DNA): TGTGCCAGCTCACCACCGGGCCCGGTGAACACTGAAGCTTTCTTT. Variable domain in full (rest from reference TRBV18 and TRBJ1-1): NAGVMQNPRHLVRRRGQEARLRCSPMKGHSHVYWYRQLPEEGLKFMVYLQKENIIDESGMPKERFSAEFPKEGPSILRIQQVVRGDSAAYFCASSPPGPVNTEAFFGQGTRLTVV.

V is TRBV30 and J is TRBJ2-7, with a possible D match to TRBD1 (5 bases). Germline CDR1 and CDR2: GTSNPN and SVGIG (reference sequence). The CDR3 covers 11 residues. The V gene lost 4 bases and the J gene lost 3 bases, with 7 bases spanning the gap. CDR3 sequence: CAWTGFYEQYF. The CDR3 DNA reads as TGTGCCTGGACAGGGTTCTACGAGCAGTACTTC.

V usage is TRBV6-5 and J usage is TRBJ1-4; 7 bases line up with TRBD1. With V trimmed by 4 bases and J by 8 bases, 7 bases remained unmatched. Germline V lookup: CDR1 MNHEY, CDR2 SVGAGI. The CDR3 loop spans 14 amino acids. CDR3 DNA: TGTGCCAGCAGTTTGGACAGGAGAGTAGAAAAACTGTTTTTT. The encoded protein is CASSLDRRVEKLFF.

This clone was seen a single time. The chain uses TRBV9 and TRBJ1-5; TRBD1 is a possible D gene (6 bases). Germline CDR1 reads SGDLS; CDR2 reads YYNGEE. V lost 3 bases to trimming and J lost 7 bases, with 17 bases between them. This CDR3 has 15 amino acids. The CDR3 coding sequence is TGTGCCAGCAGCGCTACAGGGAGCCTTGACCAGCCCCAGCATTTT. Protein: CASSATGSLDQPQHF. Full variable domain (rest looked up from reference TRBV9 and TRBJ1-5): DSGVTQTPKHLITATGQRVTLRCSPRSGDLSVYWYQQSLDQGLQFLIQYYNGEERAKGNILERFSAQQFPDLHSELNLSSLELGDSALYFCASSATGSLDQPQHFGDGTRLSIL.

The chain combines TRBV25-1 with TRBJ1-2; possibly TRBD1 for D (6 bases). The germline V and J ends were trimmed by 4 bases and 4 bases, with 13 bases remaining between them. The CDR3 loop spans 14 amino acids. CDR1 and CDR2 from the germline V gene are MGHDK and SYGVNS. In nucleotides, the CDR3 is TGTGCCAGCAGTGGGGGGGGCCGAGGCTATGGCTACACCTTC. It codes for CASSGGGRGYGYTF.

In its sample, this clone was seen once. V gene TRBV3-1 (or the pseudogene TRBV3-2) combines with J gene TRBJ1-2; D may be TRBD1 (6 bases). Germline-derived CDR1 and CDR2 are LGHDT and YNNKEL (reference sequence). Trimming pared 1 base from V and 8 bases from J, leaving 17 bases between. The CDR3 sequence is 15 residues long. The CDR3 DNA reads as TGTGCCAGCAGCCAAGCGATCACAGGGATCGGAGGCTACACCTTC. It is translated as CASSQAITGIGGYTF.

In nucleotides, the CDR3 is TGTGCCAGCAGCCACGGGACACTCTCTGAAGCTTTCTTT. This sequence encodes CASSHGTLSEAFF. This chain connects TRBV3-1 (or the pseudogene TRBV3-2) to TRBJ1-1, with D maybe TRBD1 (6 bases). Per the germline V gene, CDR1 is LGHDT and CDR2 is YNNKEL (reference sequence). Trimming took off 3 bases at V and 6 bases at J, with 11 bases between the two ends. The CDR3 is 13 residues long.

The rearrangement uses TRBV12-3 or TRBV12-4 and TRBJ2-1; perhaps TRBD1 as D (5 bases). The CDR3 has 13 residues. With 2 bases removed from V and 7 bases from J, the gap between germline ends came to 9 bases. The CDR3 here is CASSLTGINEQFF. The CDR3 DNA reads as TGTGCCAGCAGTTTAACAGGAATAAATGAGCAGTTCTTC.

This chain uses TRBV7-2 with TRBJ2-1; D ambiguous. The CDR3 has 15 amino acids. CDR1 SGHTA and CDR2 FQGNSA come from the germline V gene. Trimming took 1 base from V and 2 from J, leaving 9 bases between them. The CDR3 region is CASSLEAATYNEQFF. DNA for the CDR3: TGTGCCAGCAGCTTAGAGGCGGCGACCTACAATGAGCAGTTCTTC.

This sequence joins TRBV27 and TRBJ2-3; no firm D call. V lost 3 bases and J lost 2, with 6 bases in between. The CDR3 has 13 amino acids. Per germline, CDR1 MNHEY and CDR2 SMNVEV (reference sequence). CDR3 loop: CASSFISTDTQYF. In DNA form, the CDR3 reads TGTGCCAGCAGTTTTATCTCCACAGATACGCAGTATTTT.

The chain employs TRBV30 and TRBJ1-1, with a weak D call TRBD1 (6 bases). The CDR3 sequence is 13 residues long. CDR1 and CDR2 (germline): GTSNPN, SVGIG (reference sequence). The germline V and J ends were trimmed by 0 bases and 4 bases, with 9 bases remaining between them. CDR3 nucleotide sequence: TGTGCCTGGAGTGTTGGGGGCCCCACTGAAGCTTTCTTT. This sequence encodes CAWSVGGPTEAFF.

The chain combines TRBV19 with TRBJ2-1, with 11 bases aligning to TRBD1. Trimming removed 3 bases from V and 2 bases from J; junction bases left unmatched: 9. The CDR3 loop spans 18 amino acids. The germline gives CDR1 LNHDA, CDR2 SQIVND (reference sequence). CDR3 nucleotide sequence: TGTGCCAGTAGTATCGGTAGACCGGGACAGGGGGCCTACAATGAGCAGTTCTTC. It codes for CASSIGRPGQGAYNEQFF.

This CDR3 is CASSPEGETAFF. CDR3 coding DNA: TGTGCCAGCTCACCAGAAGGGGAAACGGCTTTCTTT. This chain connects TRBV18 to TRBJ1-1; TRBD1 is a possible D gene (5 bases). CDR3 length: 12 amino acids. Trimming cost V 2 bases and J 11 bases, with 12 bases left between them. Germline loops: CDR1 KGHSH, CDR2 LQKENI.

V and J are TRBV11-3 and TRBJ2-7, with 14 bases lining up with TRBD2. The CDR3 extends over 17 amino acids. V trimming: 5 bases; J trimming: 2 bases; junction bases outside the gene matches: 8. Germline V CDR1 and CDR2: SGHNT, YENEEA. The CDR3 sequence is CASSPGLAGGLTYEQYF. CDR3 nucleotide sequence: TGTGCCAGCAGCCCTGGACTAGCGGGAGGTTTAACCTACGAGCAGTACTTC.

The chain couples TRBV5-1 to TRBJ1-2; 8 nucleotides line up with TRBD1. The germline CDR1 and CDR2 sequences are SGHRS and YFSETQ. V lost 4 bases and J lost 3; bases outside the gene matches: 5. The CDR3 extends over 14 amino acids. The CDR3 protein is CASSGGQADYGYTF. DNA for the CDR3: TGCGCCAGCAGCGGGGGACAGGCTGACTATGGCTACACCTTC.

This clone was counted once. This rearrangement joins TRBV5-6 to TRBJ1-4, with D unresolved. The CDR3 runs to 16 residues. Trimming pared 3 bases from V and 9 bases from J, leaving 21 bases between. Germline lookup yields CDR1 SGHDT and CDR2 YYEEEE. CDR3 sequence: CASSSPVGQASKKLFF. CDR3 in DNA: TGTGCCAGCAGCTCACCGGTTGGGCAGGCGAGTAAAAAACTGTTTTTT.

Regarding this clone: The sample carries other DNA sequences with the same CDR3. The chain joins TRBV6-2 or TRBV6-3 to TRBJ2-1, with D possibly being TRBD1 (6 bases). Trimming took off 5 bases at V and 2 bases at J, with 13 bases between the two ends. The CDR3 has 15 residues. Germline lookup yields CDR1 MNHEY and CDR2 SVGEGT. CDR3 nucleotides: TGTGCCAGCAGTCCCACAGGGAATCCCTACAATGAGCAGTTCTTC. As protein: CASSPTGNPYNEQFF.

The J gene is TRBJ2-3, the V gene TRBV5-4, with TRBD1 as a possible D gene (5 bases). Per germline, CDR1 SGHNT and CDR2 YYREEE (reference sequence). V was clipped by 5 bases and J by 4 bases, with 14 bases between them. This CDR3 is built from 14 residues. The CDR3 sequence is CASRPGYQPDTQYF. Written as DNA, the CDR3 is TGTGCCAGCAGGCCAGGGTATCAGCCAGATACGCAGTATTTT.

The J gene is TRBJ1-3, the V gene TRBV2, with 7 bases lining up with TRBD1. The CDR3 length is 15 residues. The V gene's germline CDR1 is SNHLY and CDR2 FYNNEI. V gave up 6 bases and J gave up 3 bases; unmatched junction bases: 8. The CDR3 spells CASSRQGLSGNTIYF. The CDR3 nucleotides are TGTGCCAGCAGCCGACAGGGTCTGAGTGGAAACACCATATATTTT.

The V call is TRBV15, the J call TRBJ1-5, with D uncertain. Between the trimmed V and J ends, which lost 3 bases and 11 bases, there was a span of 17 bases. Looked up from germline, CDR1 is LNHNV and CDR2 is YYDKDF (reference sequence). This CDR3 contains 14 residues. The CDR3 loop is CATSSGSRESTQHF. CDR3 coding DNA: TGTGCCACCAGCAGTGGTAGCAGAGAATCAACCCAGCATTTT.

The CDR3 DNA reads as TGTGCCAGCAGCTTAGATTACAGCTCCTACGAGCAGTACTTC. Translation: CASSLDYSSYEQYF. The chain combines TRBV7-6 with TRBJ2-7; D unclear. The CDR3 loop spans 14 amino acids. Germline values: CDR1 SGHVS, CDR2 FNYEAQ. The ends were cut back, 1 base at V and 0 bases at J, with 7 bases in the middle. Full variable domain (outside the CDR3, taken from reference TRBV7-6 and TRBJ2-7): GAGVSQSPRYKVTKRGQDVALRCDPISGHVSLYWYRQALGQGPEFLTYFNYEAQQDKSGLPNDRFSAERPEGSISTLTIQRTEQRDSAMYRCASSLDYSSYEQYFGPGTRLTVT.

The V call is TRBV3-1 (or the pseudogene TRBV3-2), the J call TRBJ1-1; D remains ambiguous. The V end was cut by 0 bases, the J end by 1 base, with 6 bases between. Germline-derived CDR1 and CDR2 are LGHDT and YNNKEL (reference sequence). The CDR3 has 14 residues. The CDR3 nucleotides read TGTGCCAGCAGCCAAGACCGGTCGAACACTGAAGCTTTCTTT. Translation gives CASSQDRSNTEAFF.